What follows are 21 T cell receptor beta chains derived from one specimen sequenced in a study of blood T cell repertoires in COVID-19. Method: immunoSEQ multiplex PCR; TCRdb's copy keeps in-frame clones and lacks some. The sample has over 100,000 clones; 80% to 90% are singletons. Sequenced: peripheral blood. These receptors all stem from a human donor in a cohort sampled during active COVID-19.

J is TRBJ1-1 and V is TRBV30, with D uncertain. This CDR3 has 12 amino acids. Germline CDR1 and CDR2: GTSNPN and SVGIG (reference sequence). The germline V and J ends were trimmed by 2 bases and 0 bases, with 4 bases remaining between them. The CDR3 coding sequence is TGTGCCTGGAGTCATGTGAACACTGAAGCTTTCTTT. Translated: CAWSHVNTEAFF.

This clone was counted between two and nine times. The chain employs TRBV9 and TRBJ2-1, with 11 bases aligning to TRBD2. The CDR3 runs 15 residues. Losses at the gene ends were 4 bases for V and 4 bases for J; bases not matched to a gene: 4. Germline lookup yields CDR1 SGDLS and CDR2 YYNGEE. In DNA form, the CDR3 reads TGTGCCAGCAGCAAGGGACTAGCGGATTACAATGAGCAGTTCTTC. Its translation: CASSKGLADYNEQFF.

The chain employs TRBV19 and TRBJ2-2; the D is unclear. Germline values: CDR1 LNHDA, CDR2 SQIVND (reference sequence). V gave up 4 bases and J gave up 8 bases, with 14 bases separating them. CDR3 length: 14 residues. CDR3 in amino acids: CASSKALLVGELFF. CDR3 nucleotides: TGTGCCAGTAGTAAAGCCCTCCTGGTGGGGGAGCTGTTTTTT.

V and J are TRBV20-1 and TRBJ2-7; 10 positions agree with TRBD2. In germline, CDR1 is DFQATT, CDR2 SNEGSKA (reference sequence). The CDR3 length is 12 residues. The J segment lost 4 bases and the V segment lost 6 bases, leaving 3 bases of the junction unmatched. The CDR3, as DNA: TGCAGTGCCAGTAGCGGGAGGTACGAGCAGTACTTC. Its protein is CSASSGRYEQYF.

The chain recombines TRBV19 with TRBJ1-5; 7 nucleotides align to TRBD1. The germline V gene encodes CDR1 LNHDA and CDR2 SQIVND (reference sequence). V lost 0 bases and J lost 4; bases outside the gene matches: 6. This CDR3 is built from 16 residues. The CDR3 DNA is TGTGCCAGTAGTATAGATGGACAGGCGGAAAATCAGCCCCAGCATTTT. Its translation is CASSIDGQAENQPQHF.

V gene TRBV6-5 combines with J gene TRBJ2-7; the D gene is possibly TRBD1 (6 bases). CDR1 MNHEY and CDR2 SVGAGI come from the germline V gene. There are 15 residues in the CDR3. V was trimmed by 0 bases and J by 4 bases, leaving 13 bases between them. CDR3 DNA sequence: TGTGCCAGCAGTTACTCCAAGGACAGTAGGTACGAGCAGTACTTC. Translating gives CASSYSKDSRYEQYF.

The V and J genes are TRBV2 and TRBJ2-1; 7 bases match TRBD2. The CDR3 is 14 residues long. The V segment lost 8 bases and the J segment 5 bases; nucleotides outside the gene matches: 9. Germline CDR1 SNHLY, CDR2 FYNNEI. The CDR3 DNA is TGTGCCAGCGGCGCTAGCGGAGGGAACAATGAGCAGTTCTTC. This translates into CASGASGGNNEQFF.

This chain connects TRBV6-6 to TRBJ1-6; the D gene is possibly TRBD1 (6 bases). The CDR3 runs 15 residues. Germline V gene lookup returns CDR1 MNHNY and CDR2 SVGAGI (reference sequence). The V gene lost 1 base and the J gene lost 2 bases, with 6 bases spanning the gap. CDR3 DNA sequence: TGTGCCAGCAGTTACTGGGACACCTATAATTCACCCCTCCACTTT. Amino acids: CASSYWDTYNSPLHF.

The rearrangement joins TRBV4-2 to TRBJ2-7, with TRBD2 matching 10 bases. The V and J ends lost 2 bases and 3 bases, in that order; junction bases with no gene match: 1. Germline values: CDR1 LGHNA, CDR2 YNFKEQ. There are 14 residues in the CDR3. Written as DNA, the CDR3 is TGTGCCAGCAGCCAACGGACTAGCGGCTACGAGCAGTACTTC. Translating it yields CASSQRTSGYEQYF.

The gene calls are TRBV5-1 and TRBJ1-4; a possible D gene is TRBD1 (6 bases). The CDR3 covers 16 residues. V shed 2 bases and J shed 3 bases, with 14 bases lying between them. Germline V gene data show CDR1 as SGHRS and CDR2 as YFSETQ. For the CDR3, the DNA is TGCGCCAGCAGCTTACAGACAGGTCATGCTAATGAAAAACTGTTTTTT. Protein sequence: CASSLQTGHANEKLFF.

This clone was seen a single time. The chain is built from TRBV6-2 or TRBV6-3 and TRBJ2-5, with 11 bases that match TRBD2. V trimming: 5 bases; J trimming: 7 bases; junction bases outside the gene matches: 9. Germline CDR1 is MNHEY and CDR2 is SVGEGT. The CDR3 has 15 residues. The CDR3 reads CASSPTRLAGGTQYF. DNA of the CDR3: TGTGCCAGCAGTCCCACCCGGCTAGCGGGGGGGACCCAGTACTTC.

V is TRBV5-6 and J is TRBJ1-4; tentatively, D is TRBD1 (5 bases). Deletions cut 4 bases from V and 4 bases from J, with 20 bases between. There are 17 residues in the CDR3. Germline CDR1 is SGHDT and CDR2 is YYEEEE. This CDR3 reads CASSLMTETVDNEKLFF. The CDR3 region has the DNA TGTGCCAGCAGCCTCATGACGGAGACAGTCGATAATGAAAAACTGTTTTTT.

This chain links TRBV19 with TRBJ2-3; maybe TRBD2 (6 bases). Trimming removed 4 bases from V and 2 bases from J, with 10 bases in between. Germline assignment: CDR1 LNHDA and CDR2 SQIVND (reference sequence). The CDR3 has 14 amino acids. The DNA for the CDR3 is TGTGCCAGTAGTAACGGACTACCCACAGATACGCAGTATTTT. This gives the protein CASSNGLPTDTQYF.

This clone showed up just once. The CDR3 bases are TGTGCCAGCCGGGACGGGGGGCGCGGGGAGCAGTACTTC. Translation: CASRDGGRGEQYF. The genes are TRBV7-2 and TRBJ2-7, with TRBD2 as a possible D gene (7 bases). Per germline, CDR1 SGHTA and CDR2 FQGNSA. This CDR3 spans 13 amino acids. V lost 8 bases, J lost 7 bases, and 18 bases lay in between.

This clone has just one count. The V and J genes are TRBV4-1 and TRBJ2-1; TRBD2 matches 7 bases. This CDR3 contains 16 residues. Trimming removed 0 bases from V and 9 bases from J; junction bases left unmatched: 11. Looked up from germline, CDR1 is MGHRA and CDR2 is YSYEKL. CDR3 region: CASSQDFLLAATEQFF. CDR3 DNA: TGCGCCAGCAGCCAAGATTTTCTCCTAGCGGCAACTGAGCAGTTCTTC.

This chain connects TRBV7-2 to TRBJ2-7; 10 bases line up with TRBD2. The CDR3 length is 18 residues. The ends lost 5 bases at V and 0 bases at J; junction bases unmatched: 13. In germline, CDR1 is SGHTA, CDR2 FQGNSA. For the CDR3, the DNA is TGTGCCAGCAGCCGTGCCGTGGCGGCTAGCGGGGGCTCCTACGAGCAGTACTTC. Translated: CASSRAVAASGGSYEQYF.

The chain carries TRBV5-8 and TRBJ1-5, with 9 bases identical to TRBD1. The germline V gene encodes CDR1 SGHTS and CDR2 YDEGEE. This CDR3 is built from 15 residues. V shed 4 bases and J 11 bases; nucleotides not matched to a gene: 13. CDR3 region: CASSRDRVSGRAQHF. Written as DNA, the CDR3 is TGTGCCAGCAGCCGGGACAGGGTATCAGGCCGGGCCCAGCATTTT.

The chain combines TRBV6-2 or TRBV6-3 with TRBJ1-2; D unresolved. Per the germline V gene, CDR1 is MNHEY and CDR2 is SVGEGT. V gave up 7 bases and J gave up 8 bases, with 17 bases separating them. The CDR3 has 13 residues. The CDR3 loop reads CASTPGVGQGYTF. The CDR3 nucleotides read TGTGCCAGCACCCCCGGGGTAGGGCAAGGCTACACCTTC.

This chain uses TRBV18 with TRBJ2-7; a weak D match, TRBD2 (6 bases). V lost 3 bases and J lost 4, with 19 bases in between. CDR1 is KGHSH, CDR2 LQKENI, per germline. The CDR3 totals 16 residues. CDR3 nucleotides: TGTGCCAGCTCACCCCCGGAGGTTAGCGGAGGATACGAGCAGTACTTC. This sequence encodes CASSPPEVSGGYEQYF.

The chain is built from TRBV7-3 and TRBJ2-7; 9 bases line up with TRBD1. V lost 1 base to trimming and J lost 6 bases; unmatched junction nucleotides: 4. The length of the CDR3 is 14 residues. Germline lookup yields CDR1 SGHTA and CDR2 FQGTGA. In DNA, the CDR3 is TGTGCCAGCAGCTTAAGGGACAGGGAGACCGAGCAGTACTTC. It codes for CASSLRDRETEQYF.

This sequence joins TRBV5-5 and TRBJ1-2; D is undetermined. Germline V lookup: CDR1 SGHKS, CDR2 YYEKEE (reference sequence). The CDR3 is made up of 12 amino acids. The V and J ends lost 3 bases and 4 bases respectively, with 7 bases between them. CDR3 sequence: CASSSGSYGYTF. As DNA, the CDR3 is TGTGCCAGCAGCTCGGGGTCCTATGGCTACACCTTC. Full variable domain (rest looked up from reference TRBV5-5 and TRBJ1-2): DAGVTQSPTHLIKTRGQQVTLRCSPISGHKSVSWYQQVLGQGPQFIFQYYEKEERGRGNFPDRFSARQFPNYSSELNVNALLLGDSALYLCASSSGSYGYTFGSGTRLTVV.